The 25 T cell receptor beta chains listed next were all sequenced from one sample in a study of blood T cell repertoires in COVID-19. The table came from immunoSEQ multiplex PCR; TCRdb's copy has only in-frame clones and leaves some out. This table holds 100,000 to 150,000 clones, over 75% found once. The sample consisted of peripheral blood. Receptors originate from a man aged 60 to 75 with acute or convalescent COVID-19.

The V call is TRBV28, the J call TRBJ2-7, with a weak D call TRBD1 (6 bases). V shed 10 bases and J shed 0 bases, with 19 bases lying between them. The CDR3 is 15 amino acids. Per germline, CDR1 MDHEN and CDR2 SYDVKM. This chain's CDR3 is CATSPFGGGSYEQYF. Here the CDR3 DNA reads TGTGCCACCTCACCCTTTGGGGGCGGCTCCTACGAGCAGTACTTC.

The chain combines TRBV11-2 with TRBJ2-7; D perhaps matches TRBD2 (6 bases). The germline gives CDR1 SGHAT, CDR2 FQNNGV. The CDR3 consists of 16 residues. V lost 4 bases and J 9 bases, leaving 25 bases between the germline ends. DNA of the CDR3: TGTGCCAGCAGCTCTCCCCTAGGGCGGGGTCCCGGGGGGCAGTACTTC. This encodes CASSSPLGRGPGGQYF.

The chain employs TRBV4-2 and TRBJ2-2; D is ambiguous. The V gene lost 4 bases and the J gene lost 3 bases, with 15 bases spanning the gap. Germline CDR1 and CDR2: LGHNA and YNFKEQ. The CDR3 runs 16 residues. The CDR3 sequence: CASSLDSRVYTGELFF. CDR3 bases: TGTGCCAGCAGCCTCGATAGTCGGGTGTACACCGGGGAGCTGTTTTTT.

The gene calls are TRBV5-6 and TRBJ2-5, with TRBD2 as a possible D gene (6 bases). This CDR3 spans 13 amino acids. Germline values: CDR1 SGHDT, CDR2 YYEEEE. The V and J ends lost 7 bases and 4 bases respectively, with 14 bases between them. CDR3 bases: TGTGCCAGCTCGGGGGATCCGATAGAGACCCAGTACTTC. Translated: CASSGDPIETQYF.

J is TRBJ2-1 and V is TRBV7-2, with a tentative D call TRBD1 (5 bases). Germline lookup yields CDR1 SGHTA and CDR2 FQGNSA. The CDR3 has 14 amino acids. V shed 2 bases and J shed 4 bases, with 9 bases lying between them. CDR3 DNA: TGTGCCAGCAGCTTAAAACAGGAGTACAATGAGCAGTTCTTC. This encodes CASSLKQEYNEQFF.

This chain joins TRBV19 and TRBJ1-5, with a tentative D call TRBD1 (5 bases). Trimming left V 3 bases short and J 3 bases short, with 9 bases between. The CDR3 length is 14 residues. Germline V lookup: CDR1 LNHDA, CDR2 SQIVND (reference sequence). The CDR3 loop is CASSMRQYNQPQHF. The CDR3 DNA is TGTGCCAGTAGTATGCGACAGTACAATCAGCCCCAGCATTTT.

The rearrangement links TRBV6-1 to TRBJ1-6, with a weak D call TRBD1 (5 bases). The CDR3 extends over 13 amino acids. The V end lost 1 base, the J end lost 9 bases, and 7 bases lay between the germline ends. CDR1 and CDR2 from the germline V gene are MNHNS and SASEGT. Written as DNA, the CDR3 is TGTGCCAGCAGTGAAGGCAGGGTTTCACCCCTCCACTTT. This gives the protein CASSEGRVSPLHF.

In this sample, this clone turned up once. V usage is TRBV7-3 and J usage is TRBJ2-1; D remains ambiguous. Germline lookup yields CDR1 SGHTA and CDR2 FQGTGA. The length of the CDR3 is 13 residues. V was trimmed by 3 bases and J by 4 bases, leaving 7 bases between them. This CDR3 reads CASSFVRYNEQFF. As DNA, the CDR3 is TGTGCCAGCAGCTTTGTTAGATACAATGAGCAGTTCTTC.

This CDR3 reads CASSQDQGELSYGYTF. CDR3 coding DNA: TGTGCCAGCAGCCAAGACCAGGGGGAGCTGTCGTATGGCTACACCTTC. This chain uses TRBV4-2 with TRBJ1-2, with 7 bases aligning to TRBD1. In germline, CDR1 is LGHNA, CDR2 YNFKEQ. The CDR3 sequence is 16 residues long. The ends lost 0 bases at V and 5 bases at J; junction bases unmatched: 9.

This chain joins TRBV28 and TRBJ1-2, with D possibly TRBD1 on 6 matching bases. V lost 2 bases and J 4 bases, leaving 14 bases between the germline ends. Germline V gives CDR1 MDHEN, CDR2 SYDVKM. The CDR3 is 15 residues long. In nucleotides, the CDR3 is TGTGCCAGCAGTTTAGGGGGGGGCGTTGGCTATGGCTACACCTTC. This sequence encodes CASSLGGGVGYGYTF.

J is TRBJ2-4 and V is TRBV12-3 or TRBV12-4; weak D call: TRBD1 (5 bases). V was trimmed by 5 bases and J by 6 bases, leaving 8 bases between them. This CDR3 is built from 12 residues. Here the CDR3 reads CASSRQGNIQYF. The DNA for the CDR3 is TGTGCCAGCAGTAGGCAGGGAAACATTCAGTACTTC.

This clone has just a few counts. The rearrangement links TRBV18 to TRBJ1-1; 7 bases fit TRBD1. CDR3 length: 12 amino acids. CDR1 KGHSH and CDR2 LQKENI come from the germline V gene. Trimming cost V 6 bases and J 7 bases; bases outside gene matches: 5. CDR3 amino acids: CASSPRDSEAFF. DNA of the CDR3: TGTGCCAGCTCGCCCCGGGACAGTGAAGCTTTCTTT.

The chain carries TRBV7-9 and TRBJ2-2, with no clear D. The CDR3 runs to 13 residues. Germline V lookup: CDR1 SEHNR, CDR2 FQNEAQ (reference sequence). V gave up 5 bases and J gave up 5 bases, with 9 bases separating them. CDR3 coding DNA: TGTGCCAGCAGCCCCACCGGGACCGGGGAGCTGTTTTTT. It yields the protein CASSPTGTGELFF.

The CDR3 nucleotides read TGCGCCAGCAGCTTGGGTAGCAGCACAGATACGCAGTATTTT. Translation: CASSLGSSTDTQYF. The chain recombines TRBV5-1 with TRBJ2-3, with D uncertain. The V gene lost 0 bases and the J gene lost 0 bases, with 5 bases spanning the gap. Germline V gives CDR1 SGHRS, CDR2 YFSETQ. There are 14 residues in the CDR3. Based on the CDR3 plus reference TRBV5-1 and TRBJ2-3, the full variable domain is KAGVTQTPRYLIKTRGQQVTLSCSPISGHRSVSWYQQTPGQGLQFLFEYFSETQRNKGNFPGRFSGRQFSNSRSEMNVSTLELGDSALYLCASSLGSSTDTQYFGPGTRLTVL.

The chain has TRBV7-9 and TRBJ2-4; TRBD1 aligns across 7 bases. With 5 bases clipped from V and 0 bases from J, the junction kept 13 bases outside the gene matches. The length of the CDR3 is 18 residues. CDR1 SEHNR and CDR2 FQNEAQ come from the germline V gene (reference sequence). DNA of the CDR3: TGTGCCAGCAGCCCTAGGGACAGCTTTCGACTAGCCAAAAACATTCAGTACTTC. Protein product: CASSPRDSFRLAKNIQYF.

The CDR3 DNA follows: TGTGCCAGCAGGGATCGAGGAGGCCTGACAGATACGCAGTATTTT. This codes for CASRDRGGLTDTQYF. This rearrangement joins TRBV2 to TRBJ2-3, with D tentatively TRBD2 (5 bases). The V end was cut by 6 bases, the J end by 3 bases, with 16 bases between. This CDR3 is built from 15 residues. Looked up from germline, CDR1 is SNHLY and CDR2 is FYNNEI.

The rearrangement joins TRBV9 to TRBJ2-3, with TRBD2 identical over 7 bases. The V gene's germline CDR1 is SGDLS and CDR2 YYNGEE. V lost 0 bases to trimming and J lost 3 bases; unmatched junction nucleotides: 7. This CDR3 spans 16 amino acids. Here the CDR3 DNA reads TGTGCCAGCAGCGTAGGGGAGGGCCGTCGTACAGATACGCAGTATTTT. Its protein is CASSVGEGRRTDTQYF.

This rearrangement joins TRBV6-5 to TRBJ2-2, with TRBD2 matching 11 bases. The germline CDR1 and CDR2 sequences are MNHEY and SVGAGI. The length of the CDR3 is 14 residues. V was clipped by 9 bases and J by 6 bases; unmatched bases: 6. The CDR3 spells CASSGRALAGELFF. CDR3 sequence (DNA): TGTGCCAGTAGCGGGAGGGCCCTCGCCGGGGAGCTGTTTTTT.

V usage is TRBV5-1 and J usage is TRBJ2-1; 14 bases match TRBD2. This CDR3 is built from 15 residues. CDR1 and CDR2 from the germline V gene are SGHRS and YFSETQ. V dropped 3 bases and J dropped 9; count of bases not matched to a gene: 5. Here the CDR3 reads CASSSGLAGGVEQFF. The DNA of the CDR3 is TGCGCCAGCAGCTCAGGACTAGCGGGAGGAGTTGAGCAGTTCTTC.

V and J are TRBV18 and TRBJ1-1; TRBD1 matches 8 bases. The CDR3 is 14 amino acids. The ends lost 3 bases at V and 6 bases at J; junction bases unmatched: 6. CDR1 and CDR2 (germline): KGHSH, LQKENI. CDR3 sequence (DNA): TGTGCCAGCTCACCTCTGACAGGGGACGCTGAAGCTTTCTTT. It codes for CASSPLTGDAEAFF. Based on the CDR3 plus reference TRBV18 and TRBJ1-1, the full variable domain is NAGVMQNPRHLVRRRGQEARLRCSPMKGHSHVYWYRQLPEEGLKFMVYLQKENIIDESGMPKERFSAEFPKEGPSILRIQQVVRGDSAAYFCASSPLTGDAEAFFGQGTRLTVV.

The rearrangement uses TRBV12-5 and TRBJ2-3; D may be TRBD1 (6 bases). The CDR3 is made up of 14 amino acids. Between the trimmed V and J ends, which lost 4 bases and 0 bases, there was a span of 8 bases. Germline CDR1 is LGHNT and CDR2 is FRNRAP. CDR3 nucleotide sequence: TGTGCTAGTGGTTCAGGGGATAGCACAGATACGCAGTATTTT. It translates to CASGSGDSTDTQYF.

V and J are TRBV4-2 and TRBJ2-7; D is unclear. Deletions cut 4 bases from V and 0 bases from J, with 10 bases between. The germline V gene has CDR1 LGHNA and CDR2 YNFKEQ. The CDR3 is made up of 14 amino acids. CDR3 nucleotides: TGTGCCAGCAGCCTGGTCCAGGACTCCTACGAGCAGTACTTC. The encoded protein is CASSLVQDSYEQYF.

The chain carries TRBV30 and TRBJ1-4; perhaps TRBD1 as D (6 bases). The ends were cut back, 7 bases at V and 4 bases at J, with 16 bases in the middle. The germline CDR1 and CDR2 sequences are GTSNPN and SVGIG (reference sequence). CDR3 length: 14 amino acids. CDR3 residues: CASSGGAVNEKLFF. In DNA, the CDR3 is TGTGCCTCTAGTGGGGGGGCGGTTAATGAAAAACTGTTTTTT. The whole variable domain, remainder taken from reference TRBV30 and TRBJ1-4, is SQTIHQWPATLVQPVGSPLSLECTVEGTSNPNLYWYRQAAGRGLQLLFYSVGIGQISSEVPQNLSASRPQDRQFILSSKKLLLSDSGFYLCASSGGAVNEKLFFGSGTQLSVL.

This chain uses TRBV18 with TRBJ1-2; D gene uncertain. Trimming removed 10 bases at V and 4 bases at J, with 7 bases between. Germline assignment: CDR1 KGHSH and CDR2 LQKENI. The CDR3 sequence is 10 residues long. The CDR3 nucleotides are TGTGCCACCGGTAGCTATGGCTACACCTTC. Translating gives CATGSYGYTF.

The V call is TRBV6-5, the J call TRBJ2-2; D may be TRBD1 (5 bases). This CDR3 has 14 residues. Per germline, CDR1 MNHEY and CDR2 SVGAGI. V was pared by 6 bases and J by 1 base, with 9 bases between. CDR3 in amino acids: CASSSDRNTGELFF. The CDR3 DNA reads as TGTGCCAGCAGCTCCGACAGGAACACCGGGGAGCTGTTTTTT.